The sample holds many counts of the clone carrying this T cell receptor (beta chain). The entry originates in a study of neurological immune-mediated disorders. Time point meaning: technical triplicate 1. The sorted libraries involved the use of about 910,000 CD4+ or CD8+ T cells. TCRdb processed the 5' RACE reads anew with MiXCR; each CDR3 protein has one entry. The sample lists about 24,000 distinct CDR3 sequences, over 10% seen once, with 4.5% to 5.5% in the top ten. The CDR3 runs to 14 residues. Per the germline V gene, CDR1 is SGHRS and CDR2 is YFSETQ. The V end was cut by 2 bases, the J end by 5 bases, with 14 bases between.

The receptor was isolated from a female donor with HTLV-1-associated myelopathy (HAM/TSP). Sequenced input: CD4+ T cells from blood. The chain employs TRBV5-1 and TRBJ2-7; tentatively, D is TRBD1 (6 bases). The CDR3 sequence is CASSFHRESDEQYF. CDR3 bases: TGCGCCAGCAGCTTTCACAGGGAATCGGACGAGCAGTACTTC.